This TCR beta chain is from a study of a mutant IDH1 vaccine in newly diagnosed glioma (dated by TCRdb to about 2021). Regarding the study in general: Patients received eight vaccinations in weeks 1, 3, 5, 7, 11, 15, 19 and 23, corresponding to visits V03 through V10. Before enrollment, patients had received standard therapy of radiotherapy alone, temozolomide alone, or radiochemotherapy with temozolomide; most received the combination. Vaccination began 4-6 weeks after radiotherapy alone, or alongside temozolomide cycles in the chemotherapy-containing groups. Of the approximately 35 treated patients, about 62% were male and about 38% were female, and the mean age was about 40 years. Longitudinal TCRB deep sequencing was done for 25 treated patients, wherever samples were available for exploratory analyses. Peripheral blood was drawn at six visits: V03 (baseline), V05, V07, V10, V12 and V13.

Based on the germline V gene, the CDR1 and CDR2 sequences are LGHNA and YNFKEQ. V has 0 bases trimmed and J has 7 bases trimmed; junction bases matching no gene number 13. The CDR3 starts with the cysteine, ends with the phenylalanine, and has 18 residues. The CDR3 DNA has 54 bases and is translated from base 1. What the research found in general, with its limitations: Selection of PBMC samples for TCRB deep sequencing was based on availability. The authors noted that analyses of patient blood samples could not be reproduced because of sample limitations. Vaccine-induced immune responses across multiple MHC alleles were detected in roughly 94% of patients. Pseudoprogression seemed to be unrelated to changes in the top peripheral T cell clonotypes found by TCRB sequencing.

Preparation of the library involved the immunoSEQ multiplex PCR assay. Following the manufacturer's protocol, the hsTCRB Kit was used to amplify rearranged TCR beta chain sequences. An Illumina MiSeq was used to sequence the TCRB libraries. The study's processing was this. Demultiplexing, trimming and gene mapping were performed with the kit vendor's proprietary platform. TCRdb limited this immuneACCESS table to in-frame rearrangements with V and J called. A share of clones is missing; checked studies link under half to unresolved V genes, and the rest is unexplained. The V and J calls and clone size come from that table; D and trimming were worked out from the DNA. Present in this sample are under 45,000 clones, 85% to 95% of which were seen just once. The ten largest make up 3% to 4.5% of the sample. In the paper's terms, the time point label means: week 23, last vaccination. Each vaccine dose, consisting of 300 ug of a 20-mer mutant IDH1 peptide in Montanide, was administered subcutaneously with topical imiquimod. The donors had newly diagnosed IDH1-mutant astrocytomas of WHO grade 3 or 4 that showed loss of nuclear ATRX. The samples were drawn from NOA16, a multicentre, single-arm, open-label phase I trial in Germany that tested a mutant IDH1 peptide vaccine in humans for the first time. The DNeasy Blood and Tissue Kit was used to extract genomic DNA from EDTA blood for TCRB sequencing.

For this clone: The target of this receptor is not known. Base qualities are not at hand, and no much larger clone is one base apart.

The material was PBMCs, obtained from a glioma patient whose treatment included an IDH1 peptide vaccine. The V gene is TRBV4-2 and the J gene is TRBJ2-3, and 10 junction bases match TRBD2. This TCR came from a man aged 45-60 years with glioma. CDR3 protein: CASSQEPQRGGLLHTQYF. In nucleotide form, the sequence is TGTGCCAGCAGCCAAGAGCCCCAGCGGGGGGGCCTATTACATACGCAGTATTTT.